This record covers a single T cell receptor beta chain. The source of the sample is a study of blood T cell repertoires in COVID-19. Sequenced by immunoSEQ multiplex PCR; TCRdb stores in-frame clones only, minus some. Among about 240,000 clones listed, 86% were seen once. Sequencing used peripheral blood. This TCR derives from a man aged 55 to 70 with acute or convalescent COVID-19.

The DNA for the CDR3 is TGTGCCAGCAAAAGGGGCCCGAATGAAAAACTGTTTTTT. It codes for CASKRGPNEKLFF. The V call is TRBV28, the J call TRBJ1-4, with D possibly TRBD1 on 5 matching bases. Looked up from germline, CDR1 is MDHEN and CDR2 is SYDVKM. This CDR3 contains 13 residues. V dropped 7 bases and J dropped 5 bases, with 11 bases sitting between them.